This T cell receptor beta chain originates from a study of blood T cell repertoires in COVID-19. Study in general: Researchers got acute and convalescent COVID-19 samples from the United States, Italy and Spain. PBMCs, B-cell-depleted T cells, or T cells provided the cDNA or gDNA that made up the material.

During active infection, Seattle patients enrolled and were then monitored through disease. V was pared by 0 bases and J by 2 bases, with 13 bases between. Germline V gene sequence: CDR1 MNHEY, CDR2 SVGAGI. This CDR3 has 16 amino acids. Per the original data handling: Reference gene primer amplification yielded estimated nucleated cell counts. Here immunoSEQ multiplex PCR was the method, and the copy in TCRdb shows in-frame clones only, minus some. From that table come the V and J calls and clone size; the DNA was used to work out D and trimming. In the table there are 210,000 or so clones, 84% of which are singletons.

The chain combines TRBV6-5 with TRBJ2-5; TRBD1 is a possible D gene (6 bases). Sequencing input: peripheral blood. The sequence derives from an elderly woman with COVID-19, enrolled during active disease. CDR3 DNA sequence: TGTGCCAGCAGTTACTCGGACAGCACCGCTCAAGAGACCCAGTACTTC. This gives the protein CASSYSDSTAQETQYF.